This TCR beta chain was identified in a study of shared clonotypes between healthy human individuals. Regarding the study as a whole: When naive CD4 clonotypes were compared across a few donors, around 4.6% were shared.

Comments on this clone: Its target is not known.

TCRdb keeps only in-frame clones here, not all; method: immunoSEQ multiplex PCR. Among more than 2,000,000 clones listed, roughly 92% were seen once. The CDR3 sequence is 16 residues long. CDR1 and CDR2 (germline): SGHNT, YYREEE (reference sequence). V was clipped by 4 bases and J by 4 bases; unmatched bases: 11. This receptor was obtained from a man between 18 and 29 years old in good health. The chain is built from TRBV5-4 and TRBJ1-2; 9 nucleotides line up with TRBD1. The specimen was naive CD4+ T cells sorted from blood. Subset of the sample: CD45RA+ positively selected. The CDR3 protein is CASSDGDRAILYGYTF. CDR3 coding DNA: TGTGCCAGCAGCGACGGGGACAGGGCGATCCTCTATGGCTACACCTTC.